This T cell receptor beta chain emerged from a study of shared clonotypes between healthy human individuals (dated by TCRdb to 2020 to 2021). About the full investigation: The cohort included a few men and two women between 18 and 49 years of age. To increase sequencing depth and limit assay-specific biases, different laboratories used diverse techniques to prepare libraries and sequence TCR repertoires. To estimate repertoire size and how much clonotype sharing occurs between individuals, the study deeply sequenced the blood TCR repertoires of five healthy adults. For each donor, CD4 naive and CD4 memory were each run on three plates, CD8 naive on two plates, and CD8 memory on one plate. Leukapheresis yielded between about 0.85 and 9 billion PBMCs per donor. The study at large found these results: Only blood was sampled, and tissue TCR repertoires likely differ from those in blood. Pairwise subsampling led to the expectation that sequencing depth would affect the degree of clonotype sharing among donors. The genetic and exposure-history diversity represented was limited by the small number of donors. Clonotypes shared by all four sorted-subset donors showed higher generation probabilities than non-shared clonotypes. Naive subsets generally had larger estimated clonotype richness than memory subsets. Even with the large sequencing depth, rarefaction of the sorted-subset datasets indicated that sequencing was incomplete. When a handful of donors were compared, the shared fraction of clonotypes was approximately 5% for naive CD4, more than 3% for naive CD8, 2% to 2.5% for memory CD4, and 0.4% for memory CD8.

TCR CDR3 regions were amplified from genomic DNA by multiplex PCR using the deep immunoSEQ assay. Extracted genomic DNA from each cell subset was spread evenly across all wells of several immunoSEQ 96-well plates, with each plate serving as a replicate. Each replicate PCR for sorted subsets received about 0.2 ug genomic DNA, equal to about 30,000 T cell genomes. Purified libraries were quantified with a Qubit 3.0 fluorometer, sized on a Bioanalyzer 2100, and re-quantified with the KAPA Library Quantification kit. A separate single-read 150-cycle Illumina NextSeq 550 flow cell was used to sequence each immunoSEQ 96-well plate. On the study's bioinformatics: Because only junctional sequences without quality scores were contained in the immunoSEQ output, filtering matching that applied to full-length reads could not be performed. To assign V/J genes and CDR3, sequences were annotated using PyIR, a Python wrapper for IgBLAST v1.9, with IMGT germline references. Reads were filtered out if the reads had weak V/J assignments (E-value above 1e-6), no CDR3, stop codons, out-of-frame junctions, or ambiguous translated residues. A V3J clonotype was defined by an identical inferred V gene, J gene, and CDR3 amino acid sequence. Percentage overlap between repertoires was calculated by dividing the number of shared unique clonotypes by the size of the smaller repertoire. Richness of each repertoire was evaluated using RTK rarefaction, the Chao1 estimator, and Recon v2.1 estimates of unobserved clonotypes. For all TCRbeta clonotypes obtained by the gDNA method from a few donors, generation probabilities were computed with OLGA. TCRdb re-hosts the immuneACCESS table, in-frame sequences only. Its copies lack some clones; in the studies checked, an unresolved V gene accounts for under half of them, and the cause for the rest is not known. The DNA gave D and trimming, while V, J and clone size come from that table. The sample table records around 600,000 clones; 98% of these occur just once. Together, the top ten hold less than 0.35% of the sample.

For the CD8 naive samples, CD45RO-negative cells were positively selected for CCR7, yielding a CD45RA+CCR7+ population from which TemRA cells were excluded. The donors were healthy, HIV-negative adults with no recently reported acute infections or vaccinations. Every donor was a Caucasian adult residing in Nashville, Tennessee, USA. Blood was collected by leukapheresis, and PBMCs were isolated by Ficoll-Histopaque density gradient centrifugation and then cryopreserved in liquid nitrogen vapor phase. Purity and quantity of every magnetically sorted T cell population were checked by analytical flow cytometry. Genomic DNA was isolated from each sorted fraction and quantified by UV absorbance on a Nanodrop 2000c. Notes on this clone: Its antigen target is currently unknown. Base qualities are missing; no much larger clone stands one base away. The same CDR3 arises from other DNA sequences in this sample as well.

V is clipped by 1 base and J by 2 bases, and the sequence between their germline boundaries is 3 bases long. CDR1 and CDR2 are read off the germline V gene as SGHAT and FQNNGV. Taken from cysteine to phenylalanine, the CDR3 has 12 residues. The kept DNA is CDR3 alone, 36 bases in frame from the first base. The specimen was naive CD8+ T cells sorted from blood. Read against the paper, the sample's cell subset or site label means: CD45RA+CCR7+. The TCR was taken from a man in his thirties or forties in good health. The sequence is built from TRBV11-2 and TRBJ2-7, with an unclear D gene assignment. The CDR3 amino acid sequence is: CASSLGTYEQYF. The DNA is TGTGCCAGCAGCTTAGGAACCTACGAGCAGTACTTC.